This is a list of T cell receptor beta chains from one sample in a study of cytomegalovirus exposure and HLA in healthy donors. The repertoire was sequenced with immunoSEQ multiplex PCR; TCRdb's copy has only in-frame clones and lacks some. This sample has about 100,000 clones, with 65% to 80% found just once. Material: PBMCs. These receptors all come from a woman between 35 and 50 years old in good health and CMV-seronegative. The CDR3 runs from the conserved cysteine through the conserved F or W. A D gene is named only where the DNA matches it firmly. Clone size is given for some rows only: seen once, a few or many times, or a class if the clone is expanded.

CDR3 length,D gene,V gene,J gene,clone size,CDR3 protein,CDR3 DNA
17,-,TRBV10-1,TRBJ2-1,-,CASSESSRVRFWSEQFF,TGCGCCAGCAGTGAGTCTTCCAGGGTCCGGTTCTGGTCTGAGCAGTTCTTC
16,TRBD1,TRBV5-1,TRBJ2-5,-,CASSLGGQGLRETQYF,TGCGCCAGCAGCCTTGGAGGACAGGGGTTGCGAGAGACCCAGTACTTC
13,-,TRBV30,TRBJ1-1,-,CAWSVRGGTEAFF,TGTGCCTGGAGTGTACGGGGAGGCACTGAAGCTTTCTTT
14,TRBD1,TRBV27,TRBJ2-7,-,CASNPSGTGHEQYF,TGTGCCAGCAATCCTTCCGGGACAGGGCACGAGCAGTACTTC
13,-,TRBV2,TRBJ2-2,-,CASGMLVTGELFF,TGTGCCAGCGGCATGCTAGTAACCGGGGAGCTGTTTTTT
18,TRBD1,TRBV4-1,TRBJ2-2,-,CASSQGPPGQGSSGELFF,TGCGCCAGCAGCCAAGGTCCGCCGGGACAGGGTTCCTCCGGGGAGCTGTTTTTT
14,-,TRBV29-1,TRBJ2-5,-,CSGVRNVRQETQYF,TGCAGCGGTGTCAGGAACGTACGACAAGAGACCCAGTACTTC
16,TRBD2,TRBV7-8,TRBJ2-1,-,CASSPPGLAGYNEQFF,TGTGCCAGCAGCCCCCCGGGACTAGCGGGGTACAATGAGCAGTTCTTC
14,-,TRBV7-2,TRBJ2-4,-,CASSLAHVRNIQYF,TGTGCCAGCAGCTTAGCGCACGTTAGAAACATTCAGTACTTC
16,-,TRBV2,TRBJ2-6,-,CASRLGPDSGANVLTF,TGTGCCAGCAGGCTGGGGCCCGACTCTGGGGCCAACGTCCTGACTTTC
15,TRBD1,TRBV7-9,TRBJ2-2,once,CSSSFLIDRGGELFF,TGTTCCAGCAGCTTCCTAATTGACAGGGGCGGGGAGCTGTTTTTT
13,TRBD1,TRBV29-1,TRBJ1-6,-,CSVGDRGGSPLHF,TGCAGTGTAGGGGACAGGGGAGGATCACCCCTCCACTTT
14,-,TRBV28,TRBJ2-3,-,CASRRGGYDQPQYF,TGTGCCAGCCGTCGTGGGGGGTATGATCAGCCCCAGTATTTT
15,-,TRBV5-4,TRBJ2-5,-,CASSLAEAGIETQYF,TGTGCCAGCAGCTTGGCCGAGGCGGGGATAGAGACCCAGTACTTC
15,-,TRBV7-2,TRBJ2-5,-,CASSLASSRGETQYF,TGTGCCAGCAGCTTAGCGTCCAGTCGAGGGGAGACCCAGTACTTC
16,TRBD1,TRBV7-9,TRBJ1-3,-,CSSSLTGDSSGNTIYF,TGTTCCAGCAGCTTGACAGGGGATTCCTCTGGAAACACCATATATTTT
15,-,TRBV28,TRBJ1-1,-,CASSLISGVITEAFF,TGTGCCAGCAGTTTAATATCGGGGGTGATCACTGAAGCTTTCTTT
13,TRBD2,TRBV27,TRBJ2-2,-,CASSKAGTGELFF,TGTGCCAGCAGTAAAGCGGGAACCGGGGAGCTGTTTTTT
12,-,TRBV28,TRBJ2-2,-,CASSSNTGELFF,TGTGCCAGCAGCTCGAACACCGGGGAGCTGTTTTTT
16,TRBD2,TRBV2,TRBJ2-2,once,CASKPPGLAGTGELFF,TGTGCCAGCAAACCCCCGGGACTAGCGGGCACCGGGGAGCTGTTTTTT
15,-,TRBV6-1,TRBJ2-3,-,CASSATWGEGDTQYF,TGTGCCAGCAGTGCAACCTGGGGGGAAGGTGACACGCAGTATTTT
15,-,TRBV18,TRBJ2-7,-,CASSPTVQGGNEQYF,TGTGCCAGCTCACCAACCGTACAGGGCGGAAACGAGCAGTACTTC
16,-,TRBV7-2,TRBJ2-7,-,CASSLDLSGIAYEQYF,TGTGCCAGCAGCTTAGATCTATCAGGGATCGCCTACGAGCAGTACTTC
15,-,TRBV7-2,TRBJ2-2,once,CASSQGRGLTGELFF,TGTGCCAGCAGCCAAGGGCGGGGGCTCACCGGGGAGCTGTTTTTT
14,-,TRBV5-5,TRBJ2-7,-,CASSRTTGKNEQYF,TGTGCCAGCAGCAGAACGACAGGAAAGAACGAGCAGTACTTC
14,-,TRBV7-9,TRBJ1-1,-,CSSSLQVPGTEAFF,TGTTCCAGCAGCTTACAAGTCCCGGGCACTGAAGCTTTCTTT
15,-,TRBV7-2,TRBJ2-1,-,CASSLVAGPRAQQFF,TGTGCCAGCAGCTTAGTGGCAGGGCCCCGAGCACAGCAGTTCTTC
14,-,TRBV5-1,TRBJ2-7,medium-sized,CASSFLTGSYEQYF,TGCGCCAGCAGCTTTTTAACAGGGTCCTACGAGCAGTACTTC
15,TRBD1,TRBV28,TRBJ1-5,-,CASSWGRGDGKPQHF,TGTGCCAGCAGTTGGGGCAGGGGGGACGGGAAGCCCCAGCATTTT
13,-,TRBV7-8,TRBJ1-2,few,CASSQDTNYGYTF,TGTGCCAGCAGCCAGGACACTAACTATGGCTACACCTTC
14,TRBD2,TRBV29-1,TRBJ2-1,once,CSVQDRGGYNEQFF,TGCAGCGTCCAGGACCGGGGGGGATACAATGAGCAGTTCTTC
17,TRBD2,TRBV14,TRBJ2-1,-,CASSPGTSGHSYNEQFF,TGTGCCAGCAGTCCCGGGACTAGCGGCCACTCCTACAATGAGCAGTTCTTC
12,-,TRBV10-1,TRBJ2-7,-,CASSSTSAVQYF,TGCGCCAGCAGTTCGACCTCAGCGGTGCAGTACTTC
13,-,TRBV29-1,TRBJ1-1,-,CSVDNPTKIAAFF,TGCAGCGTTGATAATCCCACCAAAATCGCGGCTTTCTTT
16,TRBD1,TRBV9,TRBJ1-3,-,CASSRGPTGTGNTIYF,TGTGCCAGCAGCCGAGGCCCGACAGGGACGGGAAACACCATATATTTT
14,TRBD2,TRBV7-8,TRBJ2-3,-,CASSFAGDTDTQYF,TGTGCCAGCAGCTTTGCGGGAGATACAGATACGCAGTATTTT
15,-,TRBV5-1,TRBJ2-1,-,CASSLEGVLYNEQFF,TGCGCCAGCAGCTTGGAGGGGGTCCTCTACAATGAGCAGTTCTTC
14,TRBD2,TRBV28,TRBJ2-5,-,CASGALAGEETQYF,TGTGCCAGCGGCGCCTTAGCGGGAGAAGAGACCCAGTACTTC
13,TRBD1,TRBV2,TRBJ1-5,-,CASRLTGVQPQHF,TGTGCCAGCAGGCTCACAGGGGTTCAGCCCCAGCATTTT
14,-,TRBV5-4,TRBJ2-1,-,CASSRDSFYNEQFF,TGTGCCAGCAGCCGGGACTCTTTCTACAATGAGCAGTTCTTC
14,-,TRBV7-2,TRBJ2-7,-,CASSSTGISYEQYF,TGTGCCAGCAGCTCCACAGGGATCTCCTACGAGCAGTACTTC
13,-,TRBV19,TRBJ1-5,-,CASSSQEYQPQHF,TGTGCCAGTAGTAGTCAGGAATATCAGCCCCAGCATTTT
17,TRBD1,TRBV11-2,TRBJ1-3,-,CASSLGGQGLSGNTIYF,TGTGCCAGCAGCTTAGGCGGACAGGGTCTCTCTGGAAACACCATATATTTT
13,-,TRBV25-1,TRBJ2-5,-,CASRGAAQETQYF,TGTGCCAGCAGGGGGGCGGCCCAAGAGACCCAGTACTTC
15,TRBD2,TRBV28,TRBJ2-1,few,CASSSGTSGINEQFF,TGTGCCAGCAGCTCCGGGACTAGCGGGATCAATGAGCAGTTCTTC
14,TRBD1,TRBV5-6,TRBJ2-7,-,CASSLVGQTYEQYF,TGTGCCAGCAGCTTAGTGGGACAGACTTACGAGCAGTACTTC
16,TRBD1,TRBV5-4,TRBJ1-2,-,CASSDRDRESGYGYTF,TGTGCCAGCAGCGACCGGGACAGGGAGTCTGGCTATGGCTACACCTTC
13,-,TRBV10-3,TRBJ2-7,few,CAIREDLSEEQYF,TGTGCCATCAGGGAGGATCTCTCTGAGGAGCAGTACTTC
13,-,TRBV7-9,TRBJ1-1,-,CASSEGPGGEAFF,TGTGCCAGCAGCGAAGGGCCTGGAGGTGAAGCTTTCTTT